The TCR beta chain under discussion was sequenced for a study of OX40 agonist ivuxolimab in advanced cancers. V was clipped by 5 bases and J by 3 bases; unmatched bases: 5. The CDR3 is 14 residues long. The germline V gene encodes CDR1 SGHVS and CDR2 FQNEAQ. Some clones are missing from TCRdb's copy, which holds only in-frame ones; the method was immunoSEQ multiplex PCR. The table shows 70,000 or so clones, with around nine tenths occurring only once. Source: CD4+ or CD8+ T cells sorted from blood, taken in a trial of the OX40 agonist ivuxolimab. The sequence came from an adult with an advanced solid tumor such as melanoma, head and neck, liver or kidney cancer. The rearrangement uses TRBV7-8 and TRBJ2-7; 9 positions agree with TRBD1. Here the CDR3 reads CASSPPGQGYEQYF. The CDR3 bases are TGTGCCAGCAGCCCTCCGGGACAGGGCTACGAGCAGTACTTC.